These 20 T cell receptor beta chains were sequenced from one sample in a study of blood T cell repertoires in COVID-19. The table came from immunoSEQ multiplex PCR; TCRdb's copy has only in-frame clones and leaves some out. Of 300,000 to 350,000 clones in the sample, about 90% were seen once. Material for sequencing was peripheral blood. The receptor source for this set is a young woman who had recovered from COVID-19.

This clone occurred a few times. CDR3 bases: TGTGCCAGCTCACCACCACAGCTGGACTGGCTTTACGAGCAGTACGTC. It translates to CASSPPQLDWLYEQYV. The V call is TRBV18, the J call TRBJ2-7; possible D gene TRBD2, 5 bases. This CDR3 contains 16 residues. V gave up 0 bases and J gave up 4 bases, with 16 bases separating them. Looked up from germline, CDR1 is KGHSH and CDR2 is LQKENI.

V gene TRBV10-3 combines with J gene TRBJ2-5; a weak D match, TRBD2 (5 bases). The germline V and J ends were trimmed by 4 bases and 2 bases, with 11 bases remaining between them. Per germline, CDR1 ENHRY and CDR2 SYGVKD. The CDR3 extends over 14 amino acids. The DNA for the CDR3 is TGTGCCATCAGTGGAACGTGGGAGCAAGAGACCCAGTACTTC. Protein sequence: CAISGTWEQETQYF.

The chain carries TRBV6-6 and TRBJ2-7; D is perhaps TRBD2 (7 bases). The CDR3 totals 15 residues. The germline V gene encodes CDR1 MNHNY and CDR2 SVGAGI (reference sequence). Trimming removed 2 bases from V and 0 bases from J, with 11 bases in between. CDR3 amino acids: CASSYRGGGSYEQYV. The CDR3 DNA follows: TGTGCCAGCAGTTACCGAGGGGGGGGCTCCTACGAGCAGTACGTC.

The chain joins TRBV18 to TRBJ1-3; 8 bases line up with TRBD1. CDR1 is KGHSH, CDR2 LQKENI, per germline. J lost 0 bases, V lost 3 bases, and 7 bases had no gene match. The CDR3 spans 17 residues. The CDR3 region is CASSPDRVQYSGNTIYF. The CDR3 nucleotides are TGTGCCAGCTCACCGGACAGGGTTCAATACTCTGGAAACACCATATATTTT.

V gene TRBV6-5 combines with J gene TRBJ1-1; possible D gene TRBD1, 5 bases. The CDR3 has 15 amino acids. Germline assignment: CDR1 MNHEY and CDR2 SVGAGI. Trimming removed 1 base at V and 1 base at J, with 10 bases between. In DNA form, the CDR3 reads TGTGCCAGCAGTTACTGGGGGGACCCGAACACTGAAGCTTTCTTT. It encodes CASSYWGDPNTEAFF.

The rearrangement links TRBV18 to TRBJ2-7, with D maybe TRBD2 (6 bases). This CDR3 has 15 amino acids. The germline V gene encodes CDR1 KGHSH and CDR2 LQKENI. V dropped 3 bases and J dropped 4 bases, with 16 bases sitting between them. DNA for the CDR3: TGTGCCAGCTCACCTGGGCGGGAAGCGTCGTACGAGCAGTACGTC. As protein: CASSPGREASYEQYV.

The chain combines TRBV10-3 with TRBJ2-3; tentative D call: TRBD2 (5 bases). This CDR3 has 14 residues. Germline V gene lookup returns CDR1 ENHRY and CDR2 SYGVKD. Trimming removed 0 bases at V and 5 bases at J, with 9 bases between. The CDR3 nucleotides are TGTGCCATCAGTGAGTCGTCCGGGGAAGATACGCAGTATTTT. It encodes CAISESSGEDTQYF.

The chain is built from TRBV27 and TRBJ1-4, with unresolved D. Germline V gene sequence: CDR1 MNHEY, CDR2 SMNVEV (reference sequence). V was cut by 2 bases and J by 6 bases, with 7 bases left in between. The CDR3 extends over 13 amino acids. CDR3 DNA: TGTGCCAGCAGTTTAACTGGAGATGAAAAACTGTTTTTT. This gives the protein CASSLTGDEKLFF.

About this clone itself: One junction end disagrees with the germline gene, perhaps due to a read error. The CDR3 DNA sequence: TGTGCCATCAGGGAGTCCCGGGACAGGTTTGATACGCAGTATTTT. Translation: CAIRESRDRFDTQYF. This chain links TRBV10-3 with TRBJ2-3, with 8 bases lining up with TRBD1. CDR1 is ENHRY and CDR2 is SYGVKD in the germline V gene. The CDR3 extends over 15 amino acids.

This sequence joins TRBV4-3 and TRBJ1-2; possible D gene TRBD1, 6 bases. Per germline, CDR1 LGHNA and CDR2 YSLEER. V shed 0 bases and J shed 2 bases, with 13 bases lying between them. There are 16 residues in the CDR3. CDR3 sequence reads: CASSQDLRGINYGYTF. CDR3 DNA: TGCGCCAGCAGCCAAGATCTGAGGGGGATAAACTATGGCTACACCTTC.

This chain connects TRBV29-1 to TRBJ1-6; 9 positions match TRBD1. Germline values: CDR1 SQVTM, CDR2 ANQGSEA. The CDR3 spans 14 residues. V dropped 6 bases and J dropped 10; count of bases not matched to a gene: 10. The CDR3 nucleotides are TGCAGCGTCGCCGGGACAGGGAGAGACTCACCCCTCCACTTT. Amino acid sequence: CSVAGTGRDSPLHF.

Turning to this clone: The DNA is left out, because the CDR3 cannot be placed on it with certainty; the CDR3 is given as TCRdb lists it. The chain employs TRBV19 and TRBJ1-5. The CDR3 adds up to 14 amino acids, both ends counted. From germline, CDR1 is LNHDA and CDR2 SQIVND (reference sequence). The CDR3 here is CASSILESNQPQHF.

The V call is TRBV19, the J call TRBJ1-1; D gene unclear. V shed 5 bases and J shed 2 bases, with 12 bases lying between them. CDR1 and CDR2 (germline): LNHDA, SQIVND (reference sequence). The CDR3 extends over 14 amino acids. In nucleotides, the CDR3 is TGTGCCAGTAGTCTAACCCAAAGAAACACTGAAGCTTTCTTT. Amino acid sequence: CASSLTQRNTEAFF.

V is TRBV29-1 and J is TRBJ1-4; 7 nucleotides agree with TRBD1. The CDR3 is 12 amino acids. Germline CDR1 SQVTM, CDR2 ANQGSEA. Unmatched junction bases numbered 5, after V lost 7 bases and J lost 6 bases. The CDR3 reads CSAEQGDEKLFF. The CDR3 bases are TGCAGCGCCGAGCAGGGGGATGAAAAACTGTTTTTT.

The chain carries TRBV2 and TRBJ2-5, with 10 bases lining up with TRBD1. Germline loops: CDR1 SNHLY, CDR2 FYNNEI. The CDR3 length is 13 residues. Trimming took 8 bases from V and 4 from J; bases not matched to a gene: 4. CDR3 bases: TGTGCCAGCGGGACAGGGGTGCGAGAGACCCAGTACTTC. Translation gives CASGTGVRETQYF.

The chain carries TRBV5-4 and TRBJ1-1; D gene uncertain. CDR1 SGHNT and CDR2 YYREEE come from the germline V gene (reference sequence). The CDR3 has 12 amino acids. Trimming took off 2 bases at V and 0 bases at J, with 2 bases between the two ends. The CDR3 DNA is TGTGCCAGCAGCTTCGTGAACACTGAAGCTTTCTTT. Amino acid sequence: CASSFVNTEAFF.

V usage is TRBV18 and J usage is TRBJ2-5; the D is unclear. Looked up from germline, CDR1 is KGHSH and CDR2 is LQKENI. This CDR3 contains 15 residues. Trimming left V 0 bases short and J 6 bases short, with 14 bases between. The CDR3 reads CASSPPESRRKTQYF. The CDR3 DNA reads TGTGCCAGCTCACCACCGGAGTCCAGACGAAAGACCCAGTACTTC.

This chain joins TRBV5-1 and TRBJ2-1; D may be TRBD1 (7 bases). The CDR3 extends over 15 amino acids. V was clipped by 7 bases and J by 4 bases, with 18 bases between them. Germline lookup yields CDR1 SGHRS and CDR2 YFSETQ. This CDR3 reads CASGGGTAIYNEQFF. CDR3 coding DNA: TGCGCCAGCGGAGGCGGGACAGCCATATACAATGAGCAGTTCTTC.

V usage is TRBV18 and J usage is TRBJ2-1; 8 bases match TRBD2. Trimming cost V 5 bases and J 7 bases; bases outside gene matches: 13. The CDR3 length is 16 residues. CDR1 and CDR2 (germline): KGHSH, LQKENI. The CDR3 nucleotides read TGTGCCAGCTCATATCTAGCGGGTTCTACCGGAAATGAGCAGTTCTTC. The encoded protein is CASSYLAGSTGNEQFF.

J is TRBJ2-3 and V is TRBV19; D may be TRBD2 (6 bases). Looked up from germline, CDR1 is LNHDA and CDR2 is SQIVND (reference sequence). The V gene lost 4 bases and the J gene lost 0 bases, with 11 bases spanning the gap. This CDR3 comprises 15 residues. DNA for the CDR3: TGTGCCAGTAGTAATGCGGGAACTAGCACAGATACGCAGTATTTT. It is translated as CASSNAGTSTDTQYF.